This T cell receptor (beta chain) is drawn from a study of CD8+ T cells in alopecia areata. Trimming removed 1 base at V and 2 bases at J, with 10 bases between. The CDR3 loop spans 15 amino acids. The germline gives CDR1 MGHDK, CDR2 SYGVNS. In each case, RNA was isolated and then reverse transcribed into cDNA as the sequencing template. Method: immunoSEQ multiplex PCR; TCRdb's copy keeps in-frame clones and lacks some. The data hold 200,000 to 250,000 clones, with under 80% observed a single time. This clone was detected a few times. The sample consisted of CD4+ T cells sorted from blood, taken at week 0. This TCR derives from a human donor with alopecia areata. The chain recombines TRBV25-1 with TRBJ2-3, with no clear D. As DNA, the CDR3 is TGTGCCAGCAGTGAATTTTCGTCTGCCACAGATACGCAGTATTTT. Its translation is CASSEFSSATDTQYF.